This paragraph reports one T cell receptor beta chain. The antigen remains undetermined. The table came from immunoSEQ multiplex PCR; TCRdb's copy has only in-frame clones and leaves some out. The sample consists of tens of thousands of clones, roughly four fifths of them appearing once. CDR1 is SGDLS and CDR2 is YYNGEE in the germline V gene. With V trimmed by 2 bases and J by 6 bases, 2 bases remained unmatched. The length of the CDR3 is 14 residues. This sample is part of a study of T cells in narcolepsy. General study points: Healthy controls reportedly lacked the autoreactive clonotypes serially found in patients' blood.

The specimen was CD45RA- memory CD4+ T cells from PBMCs. The rearrangement joins TRBV9 to TRBJ2-7; 13 bases match TRBD2. The TCR comes from a human donor with narcolepsy. CDR3 nucleotides: TGTGCCAGCAGCGTGGGACTAGCGGGGTTCGAGCAGTACTTC. Translated, it gives CASSVGLAGFEQYF.